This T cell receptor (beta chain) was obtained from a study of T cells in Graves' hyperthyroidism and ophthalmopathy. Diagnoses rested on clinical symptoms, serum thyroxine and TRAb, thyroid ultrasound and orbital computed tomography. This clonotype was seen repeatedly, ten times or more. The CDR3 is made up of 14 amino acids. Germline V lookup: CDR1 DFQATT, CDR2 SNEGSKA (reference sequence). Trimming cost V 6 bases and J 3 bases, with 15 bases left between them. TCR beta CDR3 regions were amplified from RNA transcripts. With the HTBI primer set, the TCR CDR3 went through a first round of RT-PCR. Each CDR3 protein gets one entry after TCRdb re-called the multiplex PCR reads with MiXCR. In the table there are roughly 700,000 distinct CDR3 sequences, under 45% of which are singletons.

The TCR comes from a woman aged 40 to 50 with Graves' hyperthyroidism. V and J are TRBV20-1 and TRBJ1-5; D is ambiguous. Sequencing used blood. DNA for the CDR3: TGCAGTGCAAGGACCCTGAGCTTCAATCAGCCCCAGCATTTT. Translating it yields CSARTLSFNQPQHF.